The 13 T cell receptor beta chains presented below share a single source sample, sequenced in a study of shared clonotypes between healthy human individuals. The assay was immunoSEQ multiplex PCR, and TCRdb's table has in-frame clones only and misses some. The sample has 450,000 to 600,000 clones, 79% seen once. The sequencing sample was made of PBMCs. These receptor sequences come from a woman aged 40 to 50 in good health. Some clones in this sample may be carry-over from other donors' samples.

This clone appeared once. The chain links TRBV20-1 to TRBJ2-1; a possible D gene is TRBD1 (5 bases). The CDR3 runs to 11 residues. Germline V CDR1 and CDR2: DFQATT, SNEGSKA (reference sequence). The germline V and J ends were trimmed by 0 bases and 14 bases, with 11 bases remaining between them. The CDR3 sequence: CSARDAGSEFF. The CDR3 region has the DNA TGCAGTGCTAGAGATGCAGGGTCGGAGTTCTTC.

The chain has TRBV4-2 and TRBJ2-3; TRBD1 matches at 8 bases. V lost 0 bases to trimming and J lost 3 bases; unmatched junction nucleotides: 8. Germline V gene sequence: CDR1 LGHNA, CDR2 YNFKEQ. The CDR3 totals 17 residues. The CDR3 DNA reads TGTGCCAGCAGCCAAGACCCCGACAGGGGTTGGACAGATACGCAGTATTTT. This encodes CASSQDPDRGWTDTQYF.

The genes are TRBV6-5 and TRBJ1-2, with a tentative D call TRBD1 (5 bases). Germline V CDR1 and CDR2: MNHEY, SVGAGI. The CDR3 sequence is 12 residues long. V was cut by 8 bases and J by 7 bases, with 14 bases left in between. CDR3 loop: CASGAVLGGYTF. As DNA, the CDR3 is TGTGCCAGCGGGGCGGTTTTGGGTGGCTACACCTTC.

The chain has TRBV28 and TRBJ2-5; perhaps TRBD2 as D (6 bases). There are 15 residues in the CDR3. The germline gives CDR1 MDHEN, CDR2 SYDVKM. V lost 4 bases and J 6 bases, leaving 18 bases between the germline ends. The CDR3 nucleotides read TGTGCCAGCAGTTCGGGACGGGGGTACCGGAAGACCCAGTACTTC. Protein: CASSSGRGYRKTQYF.

This clone was detected a few times. The V and J genes are TRBV5-6 and TRBJ2-7; no definite D call. Germline V gene lookup returns CDR1 SGHDT and CDR2 YYEEEE. V lost 2 bases, J lost 4 bases, and 16 bases lay in between. The CDR3 loop spans 15 amino acids. The CDR3 sequence: CASSFGLDSEYEQYF. The CDR3 DNA reads TGTGCCAGCAGCTTTGGGCTTGATTCTGAATACGAGCAGTACTTC.

Turning to this clone: A much larger clone differs by one base, so this may be a read error. This chain joins TRBV2 and TRBJ2-2; 7 bases match TRBD2. There are 15 residues in the CDR3. In germline, CDR1 is SNHLY, CDR2 FYNNEI. The CDR3 loop is CASRIQGGITRELFF. DNA of the CDR3: TGTGCCAGCAGAATCCAGGGAGGGATCACCCGGGAGCTGTTTTTT.

The CDR3 reads CASSHLQGMNTEAFF. CDR3 sequence (DNA): TGCGCCAGCAGCCATTTACAGGGAATGAACACTGAAGCTTTCTTT. The V and J genes are TRBV5-1 and TRBJ1-1; a weak D match, TRBD1 (6 bases). Trimming removed 4 bases at V and 0 bases at J, with 13 bases between. The CDR3 sequence is 15 residues long. In germline, CDR1 is SGHRS, CDR2 YFSETQ. The whole variable domain, filled in from reference TRBV5-1 and TRBJ1-1, reads KAGVTQTPRYLIKTRGQQVTLSCSPISGHRSVSWYQQTPGQGLQFLFEYFSETQRNKGNFPGRFSGRQFSNSRSEMNVSTLELGDSALYLCASSHLQGMNTEAFFGQGTRLTVV.

The rearrangement uses TRBV30 and TRBJ2-5, with 14 nucleotides matching TRBD2. The CDR3 runs 15 residues. Trimming at V came to 3 bases and at J to 4 bases, leaving 4 bases not matched to a gene. The V gene's germline CDR1 is GTSNPN and CDR2 SVGIG (reference sequence). The CDR3 loop reads CAWSEGLAGVETQYF. In DNA form, the CDR3 reads TGTGCCTGGAGCGAGGGACTAGCGGGAGTAGAGACCCAGTACTTC.

The V gene is TRBV19, the J gene TRBJ2-1, with 8 bases aligning to TRBD1. The V and J ends lost 4 bases and 9 bases, in that order; junction bases with no gene match: 20. The CDR3 consists of 18 residues. Germline V CDR1 and CDR2: LNHDA, SQIVND (reference sequence). The chain's CDR3 is CASSTWDRYIIQSGEQFF. CDR3 nucleotide sequence: TGTGCCAGTAGTACCTGGGACAGGTATATCATTCAGTCTGGTGAGCAGTTCTTC.

The gene calls are TRBV10-3 and TRBJ1-3; D gene ambiguous. The CDR3 spans 16 residues. V was trimmed by 3 bases and J by 0 bases, leaving 12 bases between them. CDR1 and CDR2 (germline): ENHRY, SYGVKD. The CDR3 DNA sequence: TGTGCCATCAGTGAAACCTCGCCGGACTCTGGAAACACCATATATTTT. Translation gives CAISETSPDSGNTIYF.

This chain connects TRBV15 to TRBJ1-1, with D unresolved. In germline, CDR1 is LNHNV, CDR2 YYDKDF (reference sequence). The length of the CDR3 is 13 residues. V lost 1 base and J lost 3, with 6 bases in between. CDR3 bases: TGTGCCACCAGCAGAGGGGAGTACACTGAAGCTTTCTTT. Translating gives CATSRGEYTEAFF.

In this sample, this clone turned up once. V usage is TRBV6-1 and J usage is TRBJ2-6; 8 bases line up with TRBD1. There are 18 residues in the CDR3. The V and J ends lost 4 bases and 0 bases, in that order; junction bases with no gene match: 8. Germline V gene lookup returns CDR1 MNHNS and CDR2 SASEGT. The CDR3 DNA reads as TGTGCCAGCAGTGTTCGACAGGGGTTCCTCTCTGGGGCCAACGTCCTGACTTTC. This sequence encodes CASSVRQGFLSGANVLTF.

This sequence joins TRBV9 and TRBJ2-1, with TRBD2 matching 9 bases. Germline V gives CDR1 SGDLS, CDR2 YYNGEE. V shed 3 bases and J 4 bases; nucleotides not matched to a gene: 8. The CDR3 covers 16 residues. The CDR3 coding sequence is TGTGCCAGCAGCGCCCTGACTAGCGGCTTATACAATGAGCAGTTCTTC. As protein: CASSALTSGLYNEQFF.